One and the same sample provided the 23 T cell receptor beta chains below, sequenced in a study of cytomegalovirus exposure and HLA in healthy donors. The protocol was immunoSEQ multiplex PCR, while the TCRdb copy is restricted to in-frame clones and leaves out a portion. The sample holds some 83,000 clones; 94% are singletons and the top ten take less than 2.5%. Sequenced: PBMCs. These receptors came from a woman aged 18-30 years in good health and CMV-seronegative.

The rearrangement links TRBV29-1 to TRBJ2-1; TRBD1 might be the D (5 bases). This CDR3 has 15 residues. The V gene's germline CDR1 is SQVTM and CDR2 ANQGSEA. V was pared by 5 bases and J by 0 bases, with 14 bases between. The CDR3 loop reads CSVSIDSRSYNEQFF. The CDR3 region has the DNA TGCAGCGTTTCCATCGACAGTCGCTCCTACAATGAGCAGTTCTTC.

The chain has TRBV5-6 and TRBJ2-2; 9 bases are a match to TRBD2. The CDR3 length is 15 residues. Germline V gene data show CDR1 as SGHDT and CDR2 as YYEEEE. V was clipped by 1 base and J by 4 bases; unmatched bases: 2. The chain's CDR3 is CASSLLAGVTGELFF. In DNA form, the CDR3 reads TGTGCCAGCAGCTTGTTAGCGGGGGTCACCGGGGAGCTGTTTTTT.

The chain has TRBV27 and TRBJ2-1, with 9 bases fitting TRBD1. The germline V gene encodes CDR1 MNHEY and CDR2 SMNVEV (reference sequence). This CDR3 has 16 residues. The V gene end was trimmed by 6 bases and the J gene end by 8 bases; junction bases not matched to a gene: 14. CDR3 nucleotides: TGTGCCAGCAGCCGCACCTCCGGGACAGGGACGCATGAGCAGTTCTTC. Protein sequence: CASSRTSGTGTHEQFF.

V is TRBV30 and J is TRBJ1-2; 9 positions agree with TRBD1. The CDR3 is 14 amino acids. The ends lost 6 bases at V and 4 bases at J; junction bases unmatched: 9. Per the germline V gene, CDR1 is GTSNPN and CDR2 is SVGIG (reference sequence). The CDR3 spells CACLPRDRVYGYTF. As DNA, the CDR3 is TGTGCCTGCTTACCCCGGGACAGGGTCTATGGCTACACCTTC.

V gene TRBV2 combines with J gene TRBJ2-5; D may be TRBD2 (6 bases). CDR1 and CDR2 (germline): SNHLY, FYNNEI. Trimming cost V 3 bases and J 7 bases, with 21 bases left between them. The CDR3 is 16 amino acids. CDR3 sequence reads: CASSEGRTGGAGTQYF. The CDR3 DNA is TGTGCCAGCAGTGAGGGACGGACCGGGGGAGCGGGGACCCAGTACTTC.

The genes are TRBV5-4 and TRBJ1-2; TRBD1 is a possible D gene (5 bases). V lost 4 bases and J lost 4, with 17 bases in between. Germline CDR1 reads SGHNT; CDR2 reads YYREEE (reference sequence). The CDR3 loop spans 15 amino acids. CDR3 DNA sequence: TGTGCCAGCAGCCTGCCCCCCGGACAAGTCTATGGCTACACCTTC. Translated, it gives CASSLPPGQVYGYTF.

CDR3 bases: TGCGCCAGCAGCCAAGAGTCACTAGCTGCCTACGAGCAGTACTTC. This gives the protein CASSQESLAAYEQYF. V is TRBV4-1 and J is TRBJ2-7; maybe TRBD2 (6 bases). The germline CDR1 and CDR2 sequences are MGHRA and YSYEKL. The CDR3 extends over 15 amino acids. Trimming pared 0 bases from V and 2 bases from J, leaving 11 bases between.

V is TRBV11-2 and J is TRBJ2-1; weak D call: TRBD1 (7 bases). Germline-derived CDR1 and CDR2 are SGHAT and FQNNGV. Trimming took 5 bases from V and 0 from J, leaving 14 bases between them. The CDR3 has 16 residues. The chain's CDR3 is CASSAGTVPSYNEQFF. The CDR3 DNA reads as TGTGCCAGCAGCGCGGGGACAGTCCCCTCCTACAATGAGCAGTTCTTC.

A note on this clone: At one of its ends the junction is not consistent with the germline gene, which may arise from a read error. The J gene is TRBJ2-2, the V gene TRBV7-7; tentatively, D is TRBD1 (6 bases). Germline loops: CDR1 SSHAT, CDR2 FNYEAQ (reference sequence). The CDR3 has 11 residues. As DNA, the CDR3 is TGTGCTAGCAGCTCCGGACAGATACTGTTTTTT. It encodes CASSSGQILFF.

The chain couples TRBV10-2 to TRBJ1-2; TRBD1 might be the D (6 bases). Looked up from germline, CDR1 is WSHSY and CDR2 is SAAADI. The CDR3 runs 13 residues. Trimming stripped 6 bases from V and 6 bases from J, with 14 bases between. The CDR3 reads CASREDRFDGYTF. For the CDR3, the DNA is TGCGCCAGCAGGGAAGACAGGTTCGATGGCTACACCTTC.

The chain employs TRBV28 and TRBJ2-7; possible D gene TRBD1, 5 bases. The CDR3 sequence is 14 residues long. Trimming left V 5 bases short and J 3 bases short, with 14 bases between. CDR1 is MDHEN, CDR2 SYDVKM, per germline. CDR3 sequence: CASSNDSRNYEQYF. The CDR3 DNA reads as TGTGCCAGCAGTAACGACAGCCGTAACTACGAGCAGTACTTC. Variable domain in full (rest from reference TRBV28 and TRBJ2-7): DVKVTQSSRYLVKRTGEKVFLECVQDMDHENMFWYRQDPGLGLRLIYFSYDVKMKEKGDIPEGYSVSREKKERFSLILESASTNQTSMYLCASSNDSRNYEQYFGPGTRLTVT.

The chain couples TRBV5-1 to TRBJ1-2; tentatively, D is TRBD1 (6 bases). This CDR3 region has 13 residues. Germline V CDR1 and CDR2: SGHRS, YFSETQ. V lost 2 bases and J lost 8, with 13 bases in between. The CDR3 nucleotides are TGCGCCAGCAGCTTCGGGGACAAGAGAGGCTACACCTTC. Protein: CASSFGDKRGYTF.

Remarks on this clone: One end of the junction varies from germline; a read error may be responsible. V usage is TRBV7-7 and J usage is TRBJ1-1, with no clear D. This CDR3 is 14 amino acids long. The V gene's germline CDR1 is SSHAT and CDR2 FNYEAQ (reference sequence). The CDR3 sequence is CASSLNPGDTEAFF. CDR3 nucleotide sequence: TGTGCTAGCAGCTTAAACCCCGGGGACACTGAAGCTTTCTTT.

The rearrangement uses TRBV28 and TRBJ2-7; the match to TRBD2 covers 13 bases. This CDR3 is 17 amino acids long. The germline CDR1 and CDR2 sequences are MDHEN and SYDVKM. The V segment lost 4 bases and the J segment 4 bases; nucleotides outside the gene matches: 10. The chain's CDR3 is CASSSGTSGTSWYEQYF. The CDR3 DNA follows: TGTGCCAGCAGTTCGGGGACTAGCGGGACGAGTTGGTACGAGCAGTACTTC.

This chain uses TRBV5-4 with TRBJ2-7; 9 bases are a match to TRBD2. The CDR3 runs 13 residues. V dropped 4 bases and J dropped 9; count of bases not matched to a gene: 8. Germline CDR1 reads SGHNT; CDR2 reads YYREEE (reference sequence). The CDR3 loop reads CASSPGLAPTQYF. The CDR3 nucleotides are TGTGCCAGCAGCCCGGGACTAGCCCCTACGCAGTACTTC. Drawing the rest from reference TRBV5-4 and TRBJ2-7, the complete variable domain is ETGVTQSPTHLIKTRGQQVTLRCSSQSGHNTVSWYQQALGQGPQFIFQYYREEENGRGNFPPRFSGLQFPNYSSELNVNALELDDSALYLCASSPGLAPTQYFGPGTRLTVT.

The CDR3 reads CASSQDYPRGAPDTQYF. As DNA, the CDR3 is TGCGCCAGCAGCCAAGATTATCCACGGGGGGCCCCAGATACGCAGTATTTT. This chain connects TRBV4-3 to TRBJ2-3; maybe TRBD2 (7 bases). CDR3 size: 17 residues. Trimming cost V 0 bases and J 4 bases, with 17 bases left between them. Germline CDR1 is LGHNA and CDR2 is YSLEER.

The V call is TRBV5-1, the J call TRBJ1-5; D not certain. Germline CDR1 and CDR2: SGHRS and YFSETQ. There are 15 residues in the CDR3. V lost 0 bases, J lost 6 bases, and 13 bases lay in between. CDR3 sequence reads: CASSLDGSRVQPQHF. The CDR3 DNA reads as TGCGCCAGCAGCTTGGATGGCAGCCGGGTTCAGCCCCAGCATTTT. Full variable domain (rest looked up from reference TRBV5-1 and TRBJ1-5): KAGVTQTPRYLIKTRGQQVTLSCSPISGHRSVSWYQQTPGQGLQFLFEYFSETQRNKGNFPGRFSGRQFSNSRSEMNVSTLELGDSALYLCASSLDGSRVQPQHFGDGTRLSIL.

The rearrangement links TRBV28 to TRBJ1-1, with 8 bases fitting TRBD1. J lost 5 bases, V lost 6 bases, and 8 bases had no gene match. Germline CDR1 is MDHEN and CDR2 is SYDVKM. This CDR3 spans 14 amino acids. Here the CDR3 reads CASSRTGRGTEAFF. As DNA, the CDR3 is TGTGCCAGCAGCCGGACAGGGCGTGGGACTGAAGCTTTCTTT.

The chain links TRBV7-8 to TRBJ1-1, with D possibly TRBD1 on 5 matching bases. V was cut by 1 base and J by 5 bases, with 17 bases left in between. Looked up from germline, CDR1 is SGHVS and CDR2 is FQNEAQ. This CDR3 comprises 16 residues. In nucleotides, the CDR3 is TGTGCCAGCAGCTTAGGAAGCAGGATTGGGGGGACTGAAGCTTTCTTT. This translates into CASSLGSRIGGTEAFF.

This chain uses TRBV4-2 with TRBJ1-1; TRBD1 might be the D (5 bases). This CDR3 has 14 residues. The germline CDR1 and CDR2 sequences are LGHNA and YNFKEQ. V lost 3 bases and J 7 bases, leaving 15 bases between the germline ends. The CDR3 DNA reads TGTGCCAGCAGCCAGGGGCTTGAGGCCTTTGAAGCTTTCTTT. It specifies CASSQGLEAFEAFF.

V and J are TRBV29-1 and TRBJ1-2; no clear D gene. Trimming pared 3 bases from V and 1 base from J, leaving 6 bases between. Germline CDR1 is SQVTM and CDR2 is ANQGSEA. This CDR3 is 12 amino acids long. CDR3 region: CSVDRNNYGYTF. For the CDR3, the DNA is TGCAGCGTTGACAGGAATAACTATGGCTACACCTTC.

The chain carries TRBV28 and TRBJ2-7; a weak D match, TRBD1 (6 bases). Trimming took off 4 bases at V and 4 bases at J, with 26 bases between the two ends. The CDR3 contains 18 residues. Per germline, CDR1 MDHEN and CDR2 SYDVKM. As DNA, the CDR3 is TGTGCCAGCAGTTCCCTTGTGGACAGAAATACATTGGGATACGAGCAGTACTTC. Translation gives CASSSLVDRNTLGYEQYF.

The V and J genes are TRBV27 and TRBJ2-1, with D maybe TRBD1 (5 bases). V was cut by 4 bases and J by 6 bases, with 7 bases left in between. The germline V gene encodes CDR1 MNHEY and CDR2 SMNVEV (reference sequence). This CDR3 contains 12 residues. Here the CDR3 DNA reads TGTGCCAGCAGTTCTGACAGCAATGAGCAGTTCTTC. This gives the protein CASSSDSNEQFF.